These T cell receptor beta chains were read from a single sample in a study of neoadjuvant anti-PD-1 for oral cavity cancer. TCRdb's copy holds only in-frame clones and misses some; the assay was immunoSEQ multiplex PCR. The repertoire consists of under 7,000 clones, with roughly 69% occurring once and the leading ten covering about 3.5%. The specimen comprised PBMCs, sampled before nivolumab (anti-PD-1) treatment. These receptor sequences come from a person between 40 and 85 years old with oral cavity squamous cell carcinoma. The CDR3 runs from the conserved cysteine through the conserved F or W. D genes are given only for firm matches. Size is omitted from some rows. Given values are once, few, many or a class for expanded clones.

CDR3 protein: CASSRGTGGSYEQYF; clone size: -; V gene: TRBV6-5; D gene: TRBD1
CDR3 protein: CASSPYNRNTDTQYF; clone size: -; V gene: TRBV10-2; D gene: -
CDR3 protein: CASSPQGNYGYTF; clone size: -; V gene: TRBV10-2; D gene: -
CDR3 protein: CASSLGGSGQPQHF; clone size: -; V gene: TRBV5-4; D gene: -
CDR3 protein: CASSLSRGLSFTDTQYF; clone size: -; V gene: TRBV7-8; D gene: TRBD1
CDR3 protein: CASSRGHGGYTF; clone size: -; V gene: TRBV16; D gene: -
CDR3 protein: CASSFRTGPNNEQFF; clone size: -; V gene: TRBV6-5; D gene: TRBD1
CDR3 protein: CASSFTTGRGEETQYF; clone size: once; V gene: TRBV9; D gene: TRBD2
CDR3 protein: CAIRVLSTDTQYF; clone size: -; V gene: TRBV10-3; D gene: -
CDR3 protein: CASRAGTGISGANVLTF; clone size: -; V gene: TRBV2; D gene: -
CDR3 protein: CASSFESPTTGELFF; clone size: -; V gene: TRBV5-5; D gene: -
CDR3 protein: CASGPSLSGGAGTDTQYF; clone size: -; V gene: TRBV11-1; D gene: TRBD2
CDR3 protein: CASSPLRAQYNEQFF; clone size: -; V gene: TRBV11-2; D gene: -
CDR3 protein: CASSVRAANSGNTIYF; clone size: -; V gene: TRBV9; D gene: -
CDR3 protein: CASSYRDSHLYF; clone size: -; V gene: TRBV13; D gene: -
CDR3 protein: CATSRDMNTEAFF; clone size: once; V gene: TRBV15; D gene: -
CDR3 protein: CASSLNGEGQPQHF; clone size: -; V gene: TRBV5-1; D gene: -
CDR3 protein: CASRRGLQGVEQFF; clone size: -; V gene: TRBV2; D gene: -
CDR3 protein: CASSLPTQGLEAFF; clone size: -; V gene: TRBV13; D gene: -
CDR3 protein: CAWSDPSERGAAGAQYF; clone size: -; V gene: TRBV30; D gene: TRBD2
CDR3 protein: CASSPRHSGGNLADTQYF; clone size: -; V gene: TRBV9; D gene: TRBD2
CDR3 protein: CASSDSFGGYTF; clone size: -; V gene: TRBV2; D gene: -
CDR3 protein: CASSLGGGTYEQYF; clone size: once; V gene: TRBV11-2; D gene: -
CDR3 protein: CAWNTGLAIKETQYF; clone size: -; V gene: TRBV30; D gene: -
CDR3 protein: CASSHRDRNSGANVLTF; clone size: -; V gene: TRBV4-1; D gene: TRBD1
CDR3 protein: CSAWNAGRSDRGFSYEQYF; clone size: -; V gene: TRBV29-1; D gene: TRBD1
CDR3 protein: CASSLDRLQGAGEQYF; clone size: -; V gene: TRBV11-2; D gene: TRBD1
CDR3 protein: CASSDGTGGGELFF; clone size: -; V gene: TRBV6-4; D gene: TRBD1
CDR3 protein: CASSLYGTENYEQYF; clone size: -; V gene: TRBV27; D gene: TRBD1
CDR3 protein: CASSSPGTANNEQFF; clone size: -; V gene: TRBV7-8; D gene: TRBD1
CDR3 protein: CASTRADPRYEQYF; clone size: -; V gene: TRBV2; D gene: -
CDR3 protein: CASSFDFQSPYEQYF; clone size: -; V gene: TRBV5-4; D gene: -
CDR3 protein: CASSEWTSGGPPYTGELFF; clone size: -; V gene: TRBV2; D gene: TRBD2
CDR3 protein: CASSLTRDGSGTQYF; clone size: few; V gene: TRBV7-2; D gene: -
CDR3 protein: CASSKERPGWISKEGEQYF; clone size: few; V gene: TRBV21-1; D gene: -
CDR3 protein: CASSEQREKLFF; clone size: few; V gene: TRBV6-1; D gene: -
CDR3 protein: CASSAPGTQFF; clone size: -; V gene: TRBV5-6; D gene: -
CDR3 protein: CAISGGGYQPQHF; clone size: -; V gene: TRBV10-3; D gene: -
CDR3 protein: CASSESGGGTEAFF; clone size: -; V gene: TRBV2; D gene: -
CDR3 protein: CASSLQGGETGNTIYF; clone size: -; V gene: TRBV11-2; D gene: TRBD1
CDR3 protein: CASSQGGRGGANSPLHF; clone size: few; V gene: TRBV2; D gene: -